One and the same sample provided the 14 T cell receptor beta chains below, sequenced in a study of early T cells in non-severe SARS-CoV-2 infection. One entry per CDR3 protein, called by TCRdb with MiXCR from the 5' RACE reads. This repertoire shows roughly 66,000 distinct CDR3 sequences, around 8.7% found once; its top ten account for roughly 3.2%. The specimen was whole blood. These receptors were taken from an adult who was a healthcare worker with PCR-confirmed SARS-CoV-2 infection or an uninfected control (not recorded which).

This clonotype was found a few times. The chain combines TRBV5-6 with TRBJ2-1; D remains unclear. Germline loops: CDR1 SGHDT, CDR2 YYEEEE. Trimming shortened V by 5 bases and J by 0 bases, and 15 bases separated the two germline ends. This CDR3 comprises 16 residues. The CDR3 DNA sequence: TGTGCCAGCAGTACCGACTTTCTTGTCTCCTACAATGAGCAGTTCTTC. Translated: CASSTDFLVSYNEQFF.

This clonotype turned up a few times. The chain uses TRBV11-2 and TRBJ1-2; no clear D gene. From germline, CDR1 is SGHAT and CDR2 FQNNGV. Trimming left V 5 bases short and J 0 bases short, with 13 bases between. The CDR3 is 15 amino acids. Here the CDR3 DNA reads TGTGCCAGCAGCACCCCAGGAGAAGCTAACTATGGCTACACCTTC. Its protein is CASSTPGEANYGYTF.

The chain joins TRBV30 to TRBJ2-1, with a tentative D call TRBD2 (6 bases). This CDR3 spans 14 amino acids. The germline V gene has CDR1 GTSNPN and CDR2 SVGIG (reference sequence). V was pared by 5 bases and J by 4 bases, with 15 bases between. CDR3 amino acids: CAWARGGQYNEQFF. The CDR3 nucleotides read TGTGCCTGGGCCCGCGGAGGGCAATACAATGAGCAGTTCTTC. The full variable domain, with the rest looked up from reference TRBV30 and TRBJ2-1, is SQTIHQWPATLVQPVGSPLSLECTVEGTSNPNLYWYRQAAGRGLQLLFYSVGIGQISSEVPQNLSASRPQDRQFILSSKKLLLSDSGFYLCAWARGGQYNEQFFGPGTRLTVL.

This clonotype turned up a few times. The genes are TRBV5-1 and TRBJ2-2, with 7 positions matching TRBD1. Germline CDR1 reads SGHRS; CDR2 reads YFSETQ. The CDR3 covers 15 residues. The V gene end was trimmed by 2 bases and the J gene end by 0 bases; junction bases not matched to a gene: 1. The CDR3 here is CASSLDRANTGELFF. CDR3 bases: TGCGCCAGCAGCTTAGACAGGGCGAACACCGGGGAGCTGTTTTTT.

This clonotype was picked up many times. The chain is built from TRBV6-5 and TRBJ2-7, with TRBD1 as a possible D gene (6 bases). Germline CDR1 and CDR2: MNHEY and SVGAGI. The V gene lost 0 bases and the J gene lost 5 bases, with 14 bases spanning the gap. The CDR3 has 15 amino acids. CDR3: CASSYSKGGVDEQYF. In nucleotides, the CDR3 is TGTGCCAGCAGTTACTCGAAAGGGGGAGTCGACGAGCAGTACTTC.

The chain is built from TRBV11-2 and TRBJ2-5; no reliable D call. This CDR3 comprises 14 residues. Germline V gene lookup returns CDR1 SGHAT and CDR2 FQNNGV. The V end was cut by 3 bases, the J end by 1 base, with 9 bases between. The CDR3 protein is CASSLAGAQETQYF. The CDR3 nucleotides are TGTGCCAGCAGCTTGGCAGGTGCCCAAGAGACCCAGTACTTC.

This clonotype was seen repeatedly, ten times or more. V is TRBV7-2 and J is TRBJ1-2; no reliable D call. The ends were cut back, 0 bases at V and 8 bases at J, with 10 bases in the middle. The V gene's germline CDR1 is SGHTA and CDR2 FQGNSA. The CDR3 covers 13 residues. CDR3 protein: CASSLAGSGGYTF. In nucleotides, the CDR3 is TGTGCCAGCAGCTTAGCTGGCAGTGGGGGCTACACCTTC.

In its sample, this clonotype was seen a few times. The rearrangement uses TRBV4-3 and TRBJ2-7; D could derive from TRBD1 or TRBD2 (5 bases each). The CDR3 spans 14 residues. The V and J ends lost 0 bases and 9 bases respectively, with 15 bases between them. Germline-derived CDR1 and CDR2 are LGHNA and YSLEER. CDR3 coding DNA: TGCGCCAGCAGCCAAGATCGCGGGTTTAGGGGGCAGTACTTC. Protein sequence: CASSQDRGFRGQYF.

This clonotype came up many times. The DNA for the CDR3 is TGCAGTGCTAGAGATTCCAGGGGTCCCGGGGCCAACGTCCTGACTTTC. This gives the protein CSARDSRGPGANVLTF. V is TRBV20-1 and J is TRBJ2-6, with D perhaps matching TRBD1 (6 bases). Germline V gene lookup returns CDR1 DFQATT and CDR2 SNEGSKA (reference sequence). Trimming shortened V by 0 bases and J by 4 bases, and 13 bases separated the two germline ends. This CDR3 is built from 16 residues.

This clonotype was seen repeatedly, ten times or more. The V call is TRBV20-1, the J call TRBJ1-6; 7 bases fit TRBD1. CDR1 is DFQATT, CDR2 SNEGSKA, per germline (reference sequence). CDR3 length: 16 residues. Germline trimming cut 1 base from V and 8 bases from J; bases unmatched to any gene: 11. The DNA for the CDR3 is TGCAGTGCTAGAGTTGGTGGGCAGGGGGTTGATTCACCCCTCCACTTT. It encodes CSARVGGQGVDSPLHF.

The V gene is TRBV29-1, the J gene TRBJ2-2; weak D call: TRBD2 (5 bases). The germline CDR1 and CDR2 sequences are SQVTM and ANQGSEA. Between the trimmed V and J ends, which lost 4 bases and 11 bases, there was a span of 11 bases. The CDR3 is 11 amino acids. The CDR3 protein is CSVVVAFELFF. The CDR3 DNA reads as TGCAGCGTTGTTGTAGCGTTTGAGCTGTTTTTT.

CDR3 in amino acids: CSVGLAGGTDTQYF. CDR3 in DNA: TGCAGCGTCGGACTAGCGGGAGGCACAGATACGCAGTATTTT. V and J are TRBV29-1 and TRBJ2-3; 13 bases are shared with TRBD2. The CDR3 is made up of 14 amino acids. The V gene's germline CDR1 is SQVTM and CDR2 ANQGSEA. V was pared by 6 bases and J by 1 base, with 1 base of the junction left unmatched.

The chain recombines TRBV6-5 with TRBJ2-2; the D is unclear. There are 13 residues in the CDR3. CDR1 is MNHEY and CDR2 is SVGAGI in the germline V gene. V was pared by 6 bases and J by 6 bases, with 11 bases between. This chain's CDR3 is CASRRPGAGELFF. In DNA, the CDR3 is TGTGCCAGCAGAAGACCGGGCGCCGGGGAGCTGTTTTTT.

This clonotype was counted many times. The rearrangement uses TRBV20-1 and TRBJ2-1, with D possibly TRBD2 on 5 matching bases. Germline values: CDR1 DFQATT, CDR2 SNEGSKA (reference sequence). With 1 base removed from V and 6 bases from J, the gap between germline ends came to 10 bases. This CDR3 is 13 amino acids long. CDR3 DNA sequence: TGCAGTGCTAGAGGCCTAGCAGGCAATGAGCAGTTCTTC. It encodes CSARGLAGNEQFF.